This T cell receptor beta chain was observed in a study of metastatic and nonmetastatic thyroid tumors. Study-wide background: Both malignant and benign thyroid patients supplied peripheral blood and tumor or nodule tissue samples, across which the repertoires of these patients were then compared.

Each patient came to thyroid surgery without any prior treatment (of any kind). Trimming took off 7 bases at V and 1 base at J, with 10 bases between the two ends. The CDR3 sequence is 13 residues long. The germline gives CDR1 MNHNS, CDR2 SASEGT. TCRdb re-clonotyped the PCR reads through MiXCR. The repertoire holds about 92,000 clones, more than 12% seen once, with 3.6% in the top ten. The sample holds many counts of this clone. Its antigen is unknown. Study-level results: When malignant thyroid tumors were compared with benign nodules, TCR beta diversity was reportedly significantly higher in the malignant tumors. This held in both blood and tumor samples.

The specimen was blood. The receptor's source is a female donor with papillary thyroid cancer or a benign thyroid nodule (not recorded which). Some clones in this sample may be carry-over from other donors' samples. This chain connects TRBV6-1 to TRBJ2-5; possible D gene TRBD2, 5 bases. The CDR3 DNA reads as TGTGCCAGCACGGGATTAGCCCAAGAGACCCAGTACTTC. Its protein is CASTGLAQETQYF.